This T cell receptor beta chain was identified in a study of T cell changes during pregnancy in multiple sclerosis. Sequenced by immunoSEQ multiplex PCR; TCRdb stores in-frame clones only, minus some. The sample consists of 39,000 or so clones, 92% of them appearing once. The CDR3 totals 11 residues. V was trimmed by 5 bases and J by 10 bases, leaving 11 bases between them. Per the germline V gene, CDR1 is SGHTA and CDR2 is FQGNSA. The clonotype was recovered from a female donor in good health, enrolled as a control in a pregnancy study. This chain connects TRBV7-2 to TRBJ1-1, with D unresolved. Sequences were derived from CD4+ T cells from peripheral blood mononuclear cells, sampled after pregnancy. CDR3 coding DNA: TGTGCCAGCAGCACCCTACTTACAGCTTTCTTT. Encoded protein: CASSTLLTAFF.